This TCR beta chain came from a study of T cell repertoires in cytomegalovirus infection. About the study: Recently identified HLA-C-restricted and well-studied HLA-B-restricted CMV epitopes were used. CMV infection together with matching HLA type was indicated by public TCR beta signatures.

Germline-derived CDR1 and CDR2 are MNHNY and SVGAGI (reference sequence). This CDR3 comprises 15 residues. Trimming took 10 bases from V and 2 from J, leaving 18 bases between them. Notes on the study in general: The study identified carriers of CMV plus the relevant HLA from cumulative public TCR beta family frequency.

As concerns this clonotype: The target antigen is unknown.

One entry per CDR3 protein, called by TCRdb with MiXCR from the reads. The sample carries some 480,000 distinct CDR3 sequences, 30% to 35% recorded once. The V and J genes are TRBV6-6 and TRBJ1-5; D gene uncertain. The source material was cultured PBMCs, sampled from culture after CMV antigen stimulation. This clonotype originated in a human donor in good health (CMV status not recorded). Some clones in this sample may be carry-over from other donors' samples. The CDR3 DNA sequence: TGTGCCACCATAACGGGCGGGAATGGCAATCAGCCCCAGCATTTT. It encodes CATITGGNGNQPQHF.